This TCR beta chain comes out of a study of T cell responses to AZD1222 COVID-19 vaccine (dated by TCRdb to about 2021). For the wider study: Because spike-specific TCR depth and breadth did not differ between the two schedules, AZD1222 recipients who got a second dose at roughly 4 weeks were pooled with those who got a second dose at roughly 12 weeks. A total of 233 trial participants underwent TCR sequencing, of whom some 210 received two doses of AZD1222 and about 25 received two doses of the MenACWY control vaccine. Trial participants were enrolled into age subgroups of 18-55, 56-69 and 70-plus years, which contained approximately 150, 30 and 60 TCR-sequenced participants, respectively.

Turning to this clone: The specificity of this receptor is unknown. Base quality data are lacking; no much larger clone is found one base away.

The CDR3 regions of human TCRbeta chains were analyzed by immunosequencing. The authors' pipeline ran thus. Repertoire TCRs were checked for matches against a reference library of SARS-CoV-2-specific TCRs that had been generated using the MIRA antigen-specificity platform. Breadth meant the fraction of unique TCRs that were SARS-CoV-2-associated, whereas depth meant the fraction of total T cells that were SARS-CoV-2-associated. Each spike-specific TCR was assigned to its reactive spike region and to a CD4 or CD8 class using the MIRA data. Log10-transformed breadth and depth values were compared by one-way ANOVA with Sidak's multiple comparisons tests. The table comes from immuneACCESS by way of TCRdb, which keeps in-frame sequences with V and J called. Part of the clones is missing from these tables; in studies checked, under half for an unresolved V gene and the rest for unknown reasons. That table is the source of V, J and clone size, and D and trimming were worked out from the DNA. The sample data list some 130,000 clones, and about 87% of these were observed just once. The ten largest account for roughly 2% of the sample.

The study at large found these results: Most participants were white British and females outnumbered males, and the authors suggested that clonal diversity may have been underestimated. Conclusions about previously exposed vaccinees are limited because only six or seven AZD1222 recipients were SARS-CoV-2 seropositive at baseline. In the small 56-69-year group, the increase in depth fell short of significance, most likely because of low power. Vaccine-associated CD4 TCRs spanned the whole spike protein, with dominant responses in regions 160-218 and 743-854. Reportedly, close to half of the unique spike-specific TCRs recognized epitopes lying outside the regions that are mutated in the B.1.351 and B.1.1.7 variants. No day 14 peak-response samples were available, so repertoires were characterized only after the peak T cell response. After two AZD1222 doses, both the breadth and the depth of spike-specific TCRs were significantly higher than at day 0 and than in MenACWY recipients.

The time point tag for this specimen amounts to: baseline before first vaccination. Vaccinee samples came from UK trials COV001 and COV002, including a single-blind randomized controlled phase 2/3 trial of AZD1222 (ChAdOx1 nCoV-19) in healthy adults. For TCRbeta chain sequencing, PBMC samples were collected from trial participants at day 0 and at day 28 after the second dose. The sequenced sample was peripheral blood, obtained on day 0 of AZD1222 vaccination. This clonotype was sampled from an adult in good health.

For the CDR3, the sequence is CASSYRAGREKLFF. The sequence in DNA is TGTGCCAGCAGCTACAGGGCGGGAAGGGAAAAACTGTTTTTT. The rearrangement joined TRBV27 to TRBJ1-4, with TRBD1 as a weak D call on 6 bases. The CDR3 sequence holds 14 residues, the cysteine and phenylalanine included. Of all the DNA, just the CDR3 is kept, 42 bases in frame from base 1. The germline V gene (reference sequence) yields MNHEY for CDR1 and SMNVEV for CDR2. Trimming takes 6 bases from V and 8 bases from J, and the germline ends sit 16 bases apart.